This T cell receptor (beta chain) originates from a study of T cells in localized non-small cell lung cancer. Study-level points and caveats: Blood T cell density predicted longer survival; adjacent-lung clonality, shorter.

The CDR3 is 14 residues long. V lost 5 bases and J 0 bases, leaving 11 bases between the germline ends. Germline-derived CDR1 and CDR2 are MDHEN and SYDVKM. Regarding this clone: Its antigen is not known.

The data were produced by immunoSEQ multiplex PCR, yet TCRdb's version contains in-frame clones alone and is incomplete. Here the sample spans some 54,000 clones, about three quarters being singletons. The chain is built from TRBV28 and TRBJ2-7; perhaps TRBD1 as D (5 bases). This sample comprised PBMCs, obtained before any cancer treatment. This sequence originates from a woman aged 40 to 75 with stage II lung adenocarcinoma. The CDR3 DNA reads TGTGCCAGCAGTCTGGACACTTTCTCCTACGAGCAGTACTTC. It is translated as CASSLDTFSYEQYF.